This TCR beta chain was identified during a study of control samples from healthy donors and cancer patients. Profiled with immunoSEQ multiplex PCR; TCRdb holds only in-frame clones, not every one. Of some 100,000 clones in the sample, over 75% were seen once. CDR1 LGHDT and CDR2 YNNKEL come from the germline V gene (reference sequence). The V and J ends lost 1 base and 0 bases respectively, with 19 bases between them. The CDR3 has 19 residues. The V gene is TRBV3-1 (or the pseudogene TRBV3-2), the J gene TRBJ1-5; possible D gene TRBD1, 5 bases. The TCR originated in a human donor in good health. The donor label of this sample is uncertain. Sequencing input: blood. The CDR3 is CASSQGYGRTNLSNQPQHF. CDR3 DNA sequence: TGTGCCAGCAGCCAAGGTTACGGCAGGACAAACCTTAGCAATCAGCCCCAGCATTTT.